Shown below are 4 T cell receptor beta chains from a single sample sequenced in a study of shared clonotypes between healthy human individuals. Using immunoSEQ multiplex PCR, the repertoire was profiled, and TCRdb retains in-frame clones only, with some absent. The table has roughly 2.5 million clones, 85% to 95% seen once. The sequencing sample was made of naive CD4+ T cells sorted from blood. The subset was: CD45RA+ positively selected. The receptors derive from a man aged 18 to 30 in good health.

Turning to this clone: In the same sample, other DNA sequences code for this CDR3. The chain uses TRBV5-8 and TRBJ2-1; 10 positions match TRBD1. Trimming cost V 1 base and J 4 bases; bases outside gene matches: 2. The CDR3 has 15 amino acids. Germline CDR1 SGHTS, CDR2 YDEGEE. The CDR3 is CASSLLGQGYNEQFF. The CDR3 DNA reads as TGTGCCAGCAGCTTGCTGGGACAGGGGTACAATGAGCAGTTCTTC.

Turning to this clone: Other DNA sequences in the sample encode the same CDR3. CDR3 region: CASSLGAGGPYEQYF. The CDR3, as DNA: TGCGCCAGCAGCTTGGGGGCAGGGGGCCCCTACGAGCAGTACTTC. The chain carries TRBV5-1 and TRBJ2-7, with TRBD1 matching over 8 bases. V trimming: 0 bases; J trimming: 2 bases; junction bases outside the gene matches: 4. The CDR3 has 15 amino acids. Germline V gene sequence: CDR1 SGHRS, CDR2 YFSETQ.

The V call is TRBV5-1, the J call TRBJ1-1; D ambiguous. The CDR3 runs to 15 residues. CDR1 is SGHRS and CDR2 is YFSETQ in the germline V gene. The germline V and J ends were trimmed by 3 bases and 5 bases, with 17 bases remaining between them. The CDR3 region has the DNA TGCGCCAGCAGCTCCGGGGTCCGATGGGGAACTGAAGCTTTCTTT. Its protein is CASSSGVRWGTEAFF.

The chain couples TRBV15 to TRBJ2-2; D possibly corresponds to TRBD2 (5 bases). Trimming cost V 5 bases and J 5 bases, with 15 bases left between them. CDR1 is LNHNV, CDR2 YYDKDF, per germline (reference sequence). The CDR3 length is 15 residues. CDR3 DNA sequence: TGTGCCACCAGCCCCGGGGTAGAGAGAACCGGGGAGCTGTTTTTT. Translating it yields CATSPGVERTGELFF.